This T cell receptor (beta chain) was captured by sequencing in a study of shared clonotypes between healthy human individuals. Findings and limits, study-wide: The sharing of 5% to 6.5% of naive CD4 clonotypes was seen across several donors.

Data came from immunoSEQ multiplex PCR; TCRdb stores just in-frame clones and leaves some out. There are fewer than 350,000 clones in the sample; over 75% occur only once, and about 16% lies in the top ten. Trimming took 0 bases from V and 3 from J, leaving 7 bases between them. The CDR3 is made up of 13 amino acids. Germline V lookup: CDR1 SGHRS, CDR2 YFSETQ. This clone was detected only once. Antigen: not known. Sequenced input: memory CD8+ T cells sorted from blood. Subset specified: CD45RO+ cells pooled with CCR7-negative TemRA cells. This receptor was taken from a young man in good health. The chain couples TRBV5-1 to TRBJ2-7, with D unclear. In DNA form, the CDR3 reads TGCGCCAGCAGCTTGGGATACGACTACGAGCAGTACTTC. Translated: CASSLGYDYEQYF.